A single T cell receptor beta chain is shown here with its context. This record comes from a study of PD-1 blockade in classical Hodgkin lymphoma. The CDR3 contains 14 residues. Trimming took 7 bases from V and 2 from J, leaving 16 bases between them. Germline lookup yields CDR1 SGHRS and CDR2 YFSETQ. Time point defined: newly diagnosed, previously untreated cHL patient sample. Generated by immunoSEQ multiplex PCR, the TCRdb table keeps only in-frame clones and is missing some. Of 70,000 or so clones in the sample, 85% to 95% were seen once. Sample: peripheral blood mononuclear cells (PBMCs). The TCR comes from a human donor with classical Hodgkin lymphoma. This rearrangement joins TRBV5-1 to TRBJ2-7; possibly TRBD1 for D (6 bases). The CDR3, as DNA: TGCGCCAGCGGGCTCGGGGACAAAACCTACGAGCAGTACTTC. Translation: CASGLGDKTYEQYF.